Listed below are T cell receptor beta chains from one sample, sequenced in a study of T cell responses to AZD1222 COVID-19 vaccine. The table came from immunoSEQ multiplex PCR; TCRdb's copy has only in-frame clones and leaves some out. The profile shows 150,000 to 200,000 clones, around 87% of them singletons. The sample was peripheral blood, taken 28 days after the second AZD1222 dose. The source of these receptors is an adult who received the AZD1222 COVID-19 vaccine. Both conserved end residues are part of each CDR3. D genes are given only for firm matches. For some rows the clone size is stated as once, few or many, or as a class when expanded; others skip it.

DNA	CDR3	D	size	V	J
TGCGCCAGCAGCCAAGAGGCTAGACGAGATACGCAGTATTTT	CASSQEARRDTQYF	NA	NA	TRBV4-1	TRBJ2-3
TGTGCCAGCAGCATCATCGGTGCAACTAATGAAAAACTGTTTTTT	CASSIIGATNEKLFF	NA	NA	TRBV7-2	TRBJ1-4
TGCGCCAGCAGCTTGATGACAGAAGAGACCCAGTACTTC	CASSLMTEETQYF	NA	NA	TRBV5-1	TRBJ2-5
TGTGCCAGCAGCGGCGCACAGAATCCCTACGAGCAGTACTTC	CASSGAQNPYEQYF	NA	NA	TRBV27	TRBJ2-7
TGTGCCAGCAAGGGAGACGACTATGGCTACACCTTC	CASKGDDYGYTF	NA	NA	TRBV2	TRBJ1-2
TGTGCCAGCAGTGCTCTTTCCCTAGCGACCGGTGAGCAGTTCTTC	CASSALSLATGEQFF	NA	NA	TRBV25-1	TRBJ2-1
TGTGCCAGCAGCCTGGGGATGGGCGGTTCGGGGGGAGATACGCAGTATTTT	CASSLGMGGSGGDTQYF	TRBD2	NA	TRBV3-1/TRBV3-2	TRBJ2-3
TGCAGCGTTACCGGACAGCCGGACGGAGCTTTCTTT	CSVTGQPDGAFF	NA	few	TRBV29-1	TRBJ1-1
TGTGCCATCAGTGAGGGAGGGGGTGGCTATGGCTACACCTTC	CAISEGGGGYGYTF	NA	NA	TRBV10-3	TRBJ1-2
TGTGCTAGTGGCCCGGGACAGATGAACACTGAAGCTTTCTTT	CASGPGQMNTEAFF	TRBD1	NA	TRBV12-5	TRBJ1-1
TGCGCCAGCAGCCCGAAAGCGGGGGGGTTTTACAATGAGCAGTTCTTC	CASSPKAGGFYNEQFF	TRBD2	NA	TRBV5-1	TRBJ2-1
TGTGCCAGCAGCCCTTCGAAAGGAAACACCATATATTTT	CASSPSKGNTIYF	NA	NA	TRBV2	TRBJ1-3
TGTGCCAGCAGCTTCCGGACAGGGGATTCCACTGAAGCTTTCTTT	CASSFRTGDSTEAFF	TRBD1	NA	TRBV9	TRBJ1-1
TGTGCCAGCAGCCAGGCCAGCCTCAATCAGCCCCAGCATTTT	CASSQASLNQPQHF	NA	NA	TRBV3-1/TRBV3-2	TRBJ1-5
TGTGCCAGCAGCTTAGATGGGAGGGGACGCGAGCAGTACTTC	CASSLDGRGREQYF	TRBD2	NA	TRBV7-9	TRBJ2-7
TGTGCCAGTAGTATAGACAGGGGTCAGGATCAGCCCCAGCATTTT	CASSIDRGQDQPQHF	NA	NA	TRBV19	TRBJ1-5
TGCGCCAGCAGCTTGGGACAGGGGGATTCACCCCTCCACTTT	CASSLGQGDSPLHF	TRBD1	NA	TRBV5-1	TRBJ1-6
TGTGCCAGCCGGGGACCGAACAATCAGCCCCAGCATTTT	CASRGPNNQPQHF	NA	NA	TRBV12-3/TRBV12-4	TRBJ1-5
TGTGCCAGCAGCCAAGATGACCGGCGTTTCTATGGCTACACCTTC	CASSQDDRRFYGYTF	NA	NA	TRBV3-1/TRBV3-2	TRBJ1-2
TGTGCCAGCAGTTTCCATGTGACGGATAATTCACCCCTCCACTTT	CASSFHVTDNSPLHF	NA	NA	TRBV27	TRBJ1-6
TGTGCCAGCAGCTTCCCCAATCAGCCCCAGCATTTT	CASSFPNQPQHF	NA	NA	TRBV7-9	TRBJ1-5
TGTGCCCTCACGGGGACGGATTCTTACGAGCAGTACTTC	CALTGTDSYEQYF	NA	NA	TRBV30	TRBJ2-7
TGTGCCAGCTCACCAGTAGGGGACAGGGCCCAGTACTTC	CASSPVGDRAQYF	TRBD1	NA	TRBV18	TRBJ2-7
TGTGCCAGCAGTTCAAGAGTCGCTCCCCTCCACTTT	CASSSRVAPLHF	NA	NA	TRBV6-2/TRBV6-3	TRBJ1-6
TGTGCCAGCAGTTTCCTGGGCCCCAAAAGCTCCTACAATGAGCAGTTCTTC	CASSFLGPKSSYNEQFF	NA	NA	TRBV6-2/TRBV6-3	TRBJ2-1
TGTGCCAGCAGCCTTTCCCCGGGCGAAGCTTTCTTT	CASSLSPGEAFF	NA	few	TRBV5-4	TRBJ1-1
TGTGCCATCCCAGGGGACAGAAACAAGTACTATGGCTACACCTTC	CAIPGDRNKYYGYTF	TRBD1	NA	TRBV7-9	TRBJ1-2
TGTGCCAGCAGCAACGACAGGGGTTTAACCTACAATGAGCAGTTCTTC	CASSNDRGLTYNEQFF	TRBD1	NA	TRBV7-9	TRBJ2-1
TGTGCCAGCAGCCCCGGACTAGCGGCTGCGCAATTTAACGAGCAGTACTTC	CASSPGLAAAQFNEQYF	TRBD2	NA	TRBV5-4	TRBJ2-7
TGTGCCAGCAGCTCATTTCCGGTGTGGCGGGGGGCGGATACGCAGTATTTT	CASSSFPVWRGADTQYF	TRBD2	NA	TRBV7-2	TRBJ2-3
TGTGCCAGCGCCTGGCGGCCCCAGCATTTT	CASAWRPQHF	NA	NA	TRBV6-5	TRBJ1-5
TGTGCCAGCAGCCAGGGGGCCTACGAGCAGTACTTC	CASSQGAYEQYF	NA	NA	TRBV3-1/TRBV3-2	TRBJ2-7
TGTGCCAGCCAAAATCCAGGGGACGTAGATGGCTACACCTTC	CASQNPGDVDGYTF	NA	NA	TRBV7-9	TRBJ1-2
TGCGCCAGCATCGCCCCAGGACACGGGAGTACTGAAGCTTTCTTT	CASIAPGHGSTEAFF	NA	once	TRBV10-2	TRBJ1-1